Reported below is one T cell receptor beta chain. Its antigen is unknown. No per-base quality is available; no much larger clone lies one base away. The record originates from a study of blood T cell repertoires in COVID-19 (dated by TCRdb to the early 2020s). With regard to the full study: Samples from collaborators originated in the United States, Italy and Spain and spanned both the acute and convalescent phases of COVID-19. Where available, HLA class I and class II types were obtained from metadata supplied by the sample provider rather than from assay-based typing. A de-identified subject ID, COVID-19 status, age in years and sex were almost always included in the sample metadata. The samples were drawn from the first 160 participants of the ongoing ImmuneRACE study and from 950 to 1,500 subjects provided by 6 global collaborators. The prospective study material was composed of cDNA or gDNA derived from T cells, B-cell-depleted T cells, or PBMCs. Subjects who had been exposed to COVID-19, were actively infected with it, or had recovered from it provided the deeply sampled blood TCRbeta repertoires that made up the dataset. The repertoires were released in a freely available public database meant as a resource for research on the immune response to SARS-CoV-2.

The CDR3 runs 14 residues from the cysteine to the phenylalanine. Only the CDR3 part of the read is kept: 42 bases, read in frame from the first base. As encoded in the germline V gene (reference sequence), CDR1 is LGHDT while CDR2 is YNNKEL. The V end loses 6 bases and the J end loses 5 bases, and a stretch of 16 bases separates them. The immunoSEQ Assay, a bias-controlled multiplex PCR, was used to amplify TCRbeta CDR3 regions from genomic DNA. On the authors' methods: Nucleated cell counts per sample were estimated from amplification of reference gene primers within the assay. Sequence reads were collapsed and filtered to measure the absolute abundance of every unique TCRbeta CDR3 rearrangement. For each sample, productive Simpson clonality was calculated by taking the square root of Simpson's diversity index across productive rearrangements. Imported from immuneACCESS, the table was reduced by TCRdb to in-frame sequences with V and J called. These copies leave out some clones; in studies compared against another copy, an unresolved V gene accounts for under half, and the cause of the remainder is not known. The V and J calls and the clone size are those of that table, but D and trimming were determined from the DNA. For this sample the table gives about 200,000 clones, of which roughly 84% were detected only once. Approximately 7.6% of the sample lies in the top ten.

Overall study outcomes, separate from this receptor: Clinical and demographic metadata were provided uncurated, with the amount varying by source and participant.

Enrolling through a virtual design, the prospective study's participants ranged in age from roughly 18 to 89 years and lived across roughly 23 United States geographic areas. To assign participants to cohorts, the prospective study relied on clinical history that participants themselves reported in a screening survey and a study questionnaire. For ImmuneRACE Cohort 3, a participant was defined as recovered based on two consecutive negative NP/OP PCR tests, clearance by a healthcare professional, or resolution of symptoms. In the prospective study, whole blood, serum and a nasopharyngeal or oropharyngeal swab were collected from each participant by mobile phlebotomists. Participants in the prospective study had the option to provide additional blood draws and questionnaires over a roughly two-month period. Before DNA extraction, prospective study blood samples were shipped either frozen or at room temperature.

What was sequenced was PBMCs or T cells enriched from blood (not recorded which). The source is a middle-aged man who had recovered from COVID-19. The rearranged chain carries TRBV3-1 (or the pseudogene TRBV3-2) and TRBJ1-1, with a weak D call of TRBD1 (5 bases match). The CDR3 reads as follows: CASRRSGGSTEAFF. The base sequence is TGTGCCAGCAGACGGTCTGGGGGGTCAACTGAAGCTTTCTTT.